This TCR beta chain was identified during a study of blood T cell repertoires in COVID-19. On the study more broadly: Samples of COVID-19 (acute and convalescent) were obtained from the United States, Italy and Spain. T cells, B-cell-depleted T cells, or PBMCs provided the cDNA or gDNA that served as material.

Per the study methods: Amplifying reference gene primers gave estimates of nucleated cell counts. The data were produced by immunoSEQ multiplex PCR, yet TCRdb's version contains in-frame clones alone and is incomplete. V and J calls and clone size follow that table, whereas D and trimming were derived from the DNA. The repertoire has about 100,000 clones, around 85% of them found once; the top ten carry approximately 3.5%. The germline V gene has CDR1 SGHDN and CDR2 FVKESK. CDR3 length: 15 amino acids. V was pared by 2 bases and J by 0 bases, with 4 bases of the junction left unmatched. The receptor comes from an elderly woman with active or convalescent COVID-19. The gene calls are TRBV14 and TRBJ2-7; 7 nucleotides line up with TRBD2. The sequenced sample was peripheral blood. The CDR3 loop is CASSQQSGISYEQYF. The CDR3 bases are TGTGCCAGCAGCCAACAAAGCGGGATCTCCTACGAGCAGTACTTC.